The 27 T cell receptor beta chains in this list originate from one sample, sequenced in a study of cytomegalovirus exposure and HLA in healthy donors (dated by TCRdb to between 2016 and 2019). Libraries were constructed by the immunoSEQ multiplex PCR assay. For the multiplex PCR, a mixture combining 60 forward primers for TCR Vbeta segments and 13 reverse primers for TCR Jbeta segments was used. Imported from immuneACCESS, the table was reduced by TCRdb to in-frame sequences with V and J called. These copies leave out some clones; in studies compared against another copy, an unresolved V gene accounts for under half, and the cause of the remainder is not known. This sample holds approximately 190,000 clones; around 86% were observed only once. The ten largest clones represent roughly 0.75% of the sample. The sample comprised PBMCs. The receptors derive from a woman aged 18-35 years in good health and CMV-seronegative.

The V and J genes are TRBV10-3 and TRBJ2-1; D might be TRBD2 (7 bases). CDR1 is ENHRY and CDR2 is SYGVKD in the germline V gene. Trimming removed 8 bases at V and 8 bases at J, with 19 bases between. This CDR3 has 14 residues. The CDR3 reads CAIQKGGGSYEQFF. CDR3 DNA: TGTGCCATCCAGAAGGGGGGGGGTTCGTATGAGCAGTTCTTC.

This sequence joins TRBV4-2 and TRBJ1-4; D not certain. V lost 4 bases and J lost 0, with 12 bases in between. The V gene's germline CDR1 is LGHNA and CDR2 YNFKEQ. This CDR3 is 16 amino acids long. The CDR3 DNA sequence: TGTGCCAGCAGCCCCGGGAACCTAGCAACTAATGAAAAACTGTTTTTT. This codes for CASSPGNLATNEKLFF.

This rearrangement joins TRBV7-8 to TRBJ1-3, with D hard to call. V was pared by 5 bases and J by 8 bases, with 7 bases between. Germline values: CDR1 SGHVS, CDR2 FQNEAQ. The CDR3 totals 11 residues. CDR3 in amino acids: CASSAPDTIYF. The CDR3 bases are TGTGCCAGCAGCGCACCAGACACCATATATTTT.

This clone was recorded once. The chain employs TRBV19 and TRBJ1-1, with unresolved D. Per germline, CDR1 LNHDA and CDR2 SQIVND (reference sequence). V lost 4 bases, J lost 4 bases, and 10 bases lay in between. The CDR3 length is 13 residues. CDR3 coding DNA: TGTGCCAGTAGTACTCAGGAAAGCACTGAAGCTTTCTTT. It encodes CASSTQESTEAFF.

The rearrangement links TRBV14 to TRBJ2-7; D is possibly TRBD2 (6 bases). Between the trimmed V and J ends, which lost 1 base and 0 bases, there was a span of 13 bases. Per germline, CDR1 SGHDN and CDR2 FVKESK. This CDR3 has 16 amino acids. DNA for the CDR3: TGTGCCAGCAGCCAAGCATCCGGGGGTAGCTCCTACGAGCAGTACTTC. It specifies CASSQASGGSSYEQYF.

The chain carries TRBV21-1 and TRBJ2-7; the D call of TRBD1 is as the table states it, not checked on the DNA. TRBV21-1 is given as a pseudogene. The CDR3 runs 14 residues. The CDR3 reads CASSKTGKTVEQYF. CDR3 sequence (DNA): TGTGCCAGCAGCAAGACAGGTAAAACAGTCGAGCAGTACTTC.

The chain combines TRBV6-6 with TRBJ2-1; 10 nucleotides match TRBD2. The CDR3 is 14 residues long. Germline V CDR1 and CDR2: MNHNY, SVGAGI (reference sequence). The V and J ends lost 6 bases and 8 bases, in that order; junction bases with no gene match: 7. The CDR3 region is CASSISGGADEQFF. CDR3 coding DNA: TGTGCCAGCAGCATAAGCGGGGGGGCAGATGAGCAGTTCTTC.

The chain employs TRBV4-1 and TRBJ2-7; tentative D call: TRBD1 (5 bases). V shed 0 bases and J shed 1 base, with 10 bases lying between them. In germline, CDR1 is MGHRA, CDR2 YSYEKL. The CDR3 has 15 amino acids. The CDR3 sequence: CASSQETVTSYEQYF. CDR3 nucleotides: TGCGCCAGCAGCCAAGAGACAGTTACTTCCTACGAGCAGTACTTC.

This chain uses TRBV19 with TRBJ2-3, with 13 bases fitting TRBD2. The CDR3 runs to 15 residues. V trimming: 6 bases; J trimming: 6 bases; junction bases outside the gene matches: 6. Germline CDR1 LNHDA, CDR2 SQIVND (reference sequence). The DNA for the CDR3 is TGTGCCAGTAGCCAACTAGCGGGAGGGCGGGATACGCAGTATTTT. Translating gives CASSQLAGGRDTQYF.

The V gene is TRBV19, the J gene TRBJ1-3, with TRBD1 matching 7 bases. Unmatched junction bases numbered 8, after V lost 5 bases and J lost 1 base. CDR3 length: 16 residues. Per germline, CDR1 LNHDA and CDR2 SQIVND (reference sequence). The CDR3 reads CASSEEGQISGNTIYF. The DNA of the CDR3 is TGTGCCAGTAGTGAAGAGGGACAGATATCTGGAAACACCATATATTTT.

This clone was seen once. The chain has TRBV6-1 and TRBJ2-1, with a weak D call TRBD2 (6 bases). The CDR3 is made up of 14 amino acids. CDR1 MNHNS and CDR2 SASEGT come from the germline V gene. Trimming cost V 6 bases and J 9 bases, with 18 bases left between them. CDR3 nucleotide sequence: TGTGCCAGCAGCGCGGGACCTGCCGAAGGTGAGCAGTTCTTC. Its translation: CASSAGPAEGEQFF.

V usage is TRBV7-8 and J usage is TRBJ1-1, with TRBD1 matching over 7 bases. CDR1 is SGHVS and CDR2 is FQNEAQ in the germline V gene. The CDR3 is 14 amino acids. V lost 1 base and J lost 2; bases outside the gene matches: 1. CDR3 nucleotide sequence: TGTGCCAGCAGCTTAGTAGGGGGCAACACTGAAGCTTTCTTT. Protein: CASSLVGGNTEAFF.

Turning to this clone: Other DNA variants within this sample encode the same CDR3. The V gene is TRBV27, the J gene TRBJ1-2; possibly TRBD1 for D (6 bases). Trimming shortened V by 4 bases and J by 3 bases, and 9 bases separated the two germline ends. This CDR3 region has 13 residues. In germline, CDR1 is MNHEY, CDR2 SMNVEV (reference sequence). The DNA for the CDR3 is TGTGCCAGCAGTTCGACAGGAGACTATGGCTACACCTTC. Residues: CASSSTGDYGYTF.

The chain links TRBV7-9 to TRBJ2-7; perhaps TRBD1 as D (6 bases). With 0 bases removed from V and 3 bases from J, the gap between germline ends came to 15 bases. CDR1 SEHNR and CDR2 FQNEAQ come from the germline V gene (reference sequence). The CDR3 is 16 residues long. The CDR3 protein is CASSLAVGTNNYEQYF. CDR3 sequence (DNA): TGTGCCAGCAGCTTAGCGGTCGGGACAAACAACTACGAGCAGTACTTC.

The table lists this clone with a few counts. The V call is TRBV7-9, the J call TRBJ1-5; D ambiguous. V lost 1 base and J 6 bases, leaving 10 bases between the germline ends. The CDR3 spans 14 residues. Per germline, CDR1 SEHNR and CDR2 FQNEAQ (reference sequence). The CDR3 DNA follows: TGTGCCAGCAGCTTAGGAGGCGAGGGTCAGCCCCAGCATTTT. It translates to CASSLGGEGQPQHF.

V usage is TRBV5-1 and J usage is TRBJ2-3; TRBD2 aligns across 13 bases. Per the germline V gene, CDR1 is SGHRS and CDR2 is YFSETQ. The CDR3 runs to 16 residues. The V segment lost 4 bases and the J segment 0 bases; nucleotides outside the gene matches: 2. As DNA, the CDR3 is TGCGCCAGCAGCCCGGGACTAGCGGGAAGCACAGATACGCAGTATTTT. Protein product: CASSPGLAGSTDTQYF.

CDR3 sequence: CASSATSGNIQYF. DNA for the CDR3: TGTGCCAGCAGTGCGACTAGCGGAAACATTCAGTACTTC. V usage is TRBV25-1 and J usage is TRBJ2-4; 9 nucleotides line up with TRBD2. Germline-derived CDR1 and CDR2 are MGHDK and SYGVNS. This CDR3 is built from 13 residues. V dropped 4 bases and J dropped 6; count of bases not matched to a gene: 1.

The chain is built from TRBV2 and TRBJ1-6; no firm D call. Germline V gene data show CDR1 as SNHLY and CDR2 as FYNNEI. V lost 2 bases and J lost 14, with 10 bases in between. This CDR3 region has 12 residues. The CDR3 region has the DNA TGTGCCAGCAGTGAAACGAGAGGGACCCTCCACTTT. Residues: CASSETRGTLHF.

J is TRBJ2-7 and V is TRBV7-9; TRBD2 matches at 11 bases. Germline V gene data show CDR1 as SEHNR and CDR2 as FQNEAQ (reference sequence). Trimming cost V 5 bases and J 4 bases; bases outside gene matches: 10. The CDR3 consists of 16 residues. In DNA, the CDR3 is TGTGCCAGCAGCCCATCACTAGCGGGAGTAACTTACGAGCAGTACTTC. It yields the protein CASSPSLAGVTYEQYF.

V and J are TRBV2 and TRBJ2-7, with 12 bases fitting TRBD2. V was clipped by 10 bases and J by 3 bases; unmatched bases: 7. Germline loops: CDR1 SNHLY, CDR2 FYNNEI. The CDR3 spans 14 residues. The CDR3 is CATSPGLAGYEQYF. As DNA, the CDR3 is TGTGCCACCAGCCCGGGACTAGCGGGCTACGAGCAGTACTTC.

This clone was observed a few times. The V gene is TRBV5-4, the J gene TRBJ1-1, with D maybe TRBD1 (5 bases). The CDR3 contains 14 residues. Trimming cost V 5 bases and J 4 bases, with 15 bases left between them. Germline loops: CDR1 SGHNT, CDR2 YYREEE (reference sequence). In nucleotides, the CDR3 is TGTGCCAGCAGGGATGACAGTACACTCACTGAAGCTTTCTTT. Protein product: CASRDDSTLTEAFF.

The chain combines TRBV2 with TRBJ1-3, with TRBD1 matching over 7 bases. The CDR3 consists of 15 residues. Losses at the gene ends were 1 base for V and 4 bases for J; bases not matched to a gene: 4. In germline, CDR1 is SNHLY, CDR2 FYNNEI. The CDR3 spells CASSEDRGPGNTIYF. The CDR3 DNA sequence: TGTGCCAGCAGTGAAGACAGGGGCCCCGGAAACACCATATATTTT.

A single count supports this clone. This chain joins TRBV27 and TRBJ2-1, with D unresolved. Trimming cost V 6 bases and J 6 bases, with 6 bases left between them. Germline V CDR1 and CDR2: MNHEY, SMNVEV (reference sequence). This CDR3 has 11 residues. The CDR3 loop reads CASRSSNEQFF. In DNA form, the CDR3 reads TGTGCCAGCAGGTCTAGCAATGAGCAGTTCTTC.

The DNA for the CDR3 is TGTGCCAGCTCTCAGGGGGCTGCTAATGAAAAACTGTTTTTT. It encodes CASSQGAANEKLFF. The chain links TRBV18 to TRBJ1-4; 8 nucleotides align to TRBD1. The length of the CDR3 is 14 residues. The V gene's germline CDR1 is KGHSH and CDR2 LQKENI. V was pared by 6 bases and J by 3 bases, with 3 bases of the junction left unmatched.

V gene TRBV7-9 combines with J gene TRBJ2-7; 8 bases are shared with TRBD1. The CDR3 covers 15 residues. Germline V CDR1 and CDR2: SEHNR, FQNEAQ (reference sequence). V was clipped by 2 bases and J by 5 bases; unmatched bases: 8. The CDR3 region is CASSLFTGGIDEQYF. In nucleotides, the CDR3 is TGTGCCAGCAGCTTATTTACAGGGGGTATCGACGAGCAGTACTTC.

This chain links TRBV29-1 with TRBJ2-7; unclear D gene. The V end lost 4 bases, the J end lost 0 bases, and 7 bases lay between the germline ends. This CDR3 has 12 amino acids. Germline lookup yields CDR1 SQVTM and CDR2 ANQGSEA. The CDR3 nucleotides read TGCAGCGTTGCGGTGATCTCCTACGAGCAGTACTTC. Encoded protein: CSVAVISYEQYF.

This chain connects TRBV19 to TRBJ1-1, with D possibly being TRBD1 (6 bases). The CDR3 is made up of 14 amino acids. Germline V CDR1 and CDR2: LNHDA, SQIVND (reference sequence). V was clipped by 8 bases and J by 1 base, with 14 bases between them. DNA for the CDR3: TGTGCCAGTCGGCTTGGGGGCGCGAACACTGAAGCTTTCTTT. Translated: CASRLGGANTEAFF.